This T cell receptor beta chain was captured in a study of cytomegalovirus exposure and HLA in healthy donors. J was trimmed by 4 bases and V by 4 bases; bases with no gene match: 9. Germline-derived CDR1 and CDR2 are SGHRS and YFSETQ. This CDR3 spans 16 amino acids. TCRdb keeps only in-frame clones here, not all; method: immunoSEQ multiplex PCR. The sample has more than 85,000 clones, about nine tenths seen once. The material sequenced was PBMCs. The TCR comes from a woman aged 18 to 35 in good health and CMV-seronegative. The chain combines TRBV5-1 with TRBJ2-3; 10 bases line up with TRBD2. This chain's CDR3 is CASSRAGTSVSDTQYF. CDR3 nucleotides: TGCGCCAGCAGCCGAGCCGGGACTAGCGTCTCAGATACGCAGTATTTT.